These 13 T cell receptor beta chains came from one sample sequenced in a study of blood T cell repertoires in COVID-19. This table comes from immunoSEQ multiplex PCR, and its TCRdb copy is limited to in-frame clones, with some not included. The sample has about 150,000 clones, 87% seen once. The sequenced sample was peripheral blood. These receptors all stem from a woman aged 55-70 years with active or convalescent COVID-19.

This clone was seen only a few times. The rearrangement uses TRBV19 and TRBJ1-1; no firm D call. V lost 1 base and J lost 4, with 7 bases in between. CDR1 and CDR2 (germline): LNHDA, SQIVND (reference sequence). This CDR3 spans 13 amino acids. The CDR3 region is CASSIGGVTEAFF. For the CDR3, the DNA is TGTGCCAGTAGTATAGGGGGAGTCACTGAAGCTTTCTTT.

This rearrangement joins TRBV2 to TRBJ1-2, with 10 bases that match TRBD1. The germline CDR1 and CDR2 sequences are SNHLY and FYNNEI. The CDR3 runs to 15 residues. J was trimmed by 4 bases and V by 7 bases; bases with no gene match: 9. The CDR3 coding sequence is TGTGCCAGCATTAAGGACAGGGGGGTTTCCTATGGCTACACCTTC. Amino acid sequence: CASIKDRGVSYGYTF.

The V call is TRBV5-8, the J call TRBJ1-5; D not certain. Germline CDR1 and CDR2: SGHTS and YDEGEE. The CDR3 is 13 amino acids. The ends were cut back, 1 base at V and 9 bases at J, with 11 bases in the middle. The CDR3 DNA reads as TGTGCCAGCAGCTTGCCAGGTTCGAGGCCCCAGCATTTT. Amino acids: CASSLPGSRPQHF.

This clone was detected only a few times. Here the CDR3 reads CASSVRVRGLAGGNEQFF. DNA of the CDR3: TGTGCCAGCAGCGTTCGGGTACGTGGCCTAGCGGGGGGGAATGAGCAGTTCTTC. This chain links TRBV11-2 with TRBJ2-1, with 12 bases identical to TRBD2. Germline CDR1 SGHAT, CDR2 FQNNGV. The ends lost 5 bases at V and 7 bases at J; junction bases unmatched: 15. This CDR3 is built from 18 residues.

The chain carries TRBV5-6 and TRBJ1-1, with D uncertain. CDR1 and CDR2 (germline): SGHDT, YYEEEE. Trimming shortened V by 0 bases and J by 4 bases, and 7 bases separated the two germline ends. CDR3 length equals 13 residues. CDR3: CASSLAGFTEAFF. The CDR3 DNA sequence: TGTGCCAGCAGCTTGGCAGGCTTCACTGAAGCTTTCTTT.

The chain recombines TRBV6-4 with TRBJ2-3; 7 bases fit TRBD1. V was pared by 5 bases and J by 2 bases, with 7 bases of the junction left unmatched. Germline V gives CDR1 MRHNA, CDR2 SNTAGT. CDR3 size: 15 residues. The CDR3 loop is CASSLGQAPTDTQYF. The CDR3 DNA sequence: TGTGCCAGCAGTCTCGGACAGGCCCCCACAGATACGCAGTATTTT.

The chain carries TRBV10-3 and TRBJ1-2, with D possibly being TRBD1 (5 bases). The V end was cut by 4 bases, the J end by 0 bases, with 15 bases between. This CDR3 spans 16 amino acids. In germline, CDR1 is ENHRY, CDR2 SYGVKD. This CDR3 is CAISVGPGVSNYGYTF. The CDR3 nucleotides read TGTGCCATCAGTGTGGGGCCAGGAGTTTCTAACTATGGCTACACCTTC.

V gene TRBV24-1 combines with J gene TRBJ2-7; D unclear. Germline-derived CDR1 and CDR2 are KGHDR and SFDVKD. The CDR3 is 15 amino acids. Trimming took 0 bases from V and 3 from J, leaving 11 bases between them. The CDR3 bases are TGTGCCACCAGTGATTTGAAGGCACAGTGCTACGAGCAGTACTTC. Its translation is CATSDLKAQCYEQYF.

For this clone: The junction shows a germline mismatch at one end, possibly a read error. J is TRBJ1-3 and V is TRBV7-7; D remains unclear. CDR1 SSHAT and CDR2 FNYEAQ come from the germline V gene (reference sequence). The CDR3 has 16 residues. This CDR3 reads CASSLGTGFSGNTIYF. The CDR3 nucleotides read TGTGCTAGCAGCTTGGGTACGGGTTTCTCTGGAAACACCATATATTTT.

The V gene is TRBV5-8, the J gene TRBJ1-6, with 9 bases matching TRBD1. The V gene's germline CDR1 is SGHTS and CDR2 YDEGEE. The trim removed 2 bases at V and 3 bases at J, leaving 12 bases unmatched. The CDR3 consists of 19 residues. This chain's CDR3 is CASSLIRTGGVLYNSPLHF. In DNA form, the CDR3 reads TGTGCCAGCAGCTTAATCAGAACAGGGGGCGTCCTCTATAATTCACCCCTCCACTTT.

This sequence joins TRBV12-5 and TRBJ1-4, with D tentatively TRBD1 (5 bases). Germline CDR1 is LGHNT and CDR2 is FRNRAP. V shed 6 bases and J shed 8 bases, with 19 bases lying between them. This CDR3 has 15 amino acids. For the CDR3, the DNA is TGTGCTAGTGGGTCCCATCCCGGGACTTCAGAAAAACTGTTTTTT. Its translation: CASGSHPGTSEKLFF.

The V call is TRBV18, the J call TRBJ2-5, with 9 bases identical to TRBD2. After removal of 0 bases from V and 4 bases from J, the junction contained 9 bases not matched to a gene. Germline V gives CDR1 KGHSH, CDR2 LQKENI. There are 17 residues in the CDR3. The CDR3 sequence: CASSPPTGGGARETQYF. The CDR3 nucleotides read TGTGCCAGCTCACCACCGACTGGCGGGGGGGCCCGAGAGACCCAGTACTTC.

The chain recombines TRBV19 with TRBJ1-5; the D gene is possibly TRBD1 (6 bases). The V gene's germline CDR1 is LNHDA and CDR2 SQIVND (reference sequence). V dropped 1 base and J dropped 2 bases, with 12 bases sitting between them. This CDR3 is built from 16 residues. This CDR3 is CASSIVGGKGNQPQHF. Here the CDR3 DNA reads TGTGCCAGTAGTATAGTAGGGGGAAAGGGCAATCAGCCCCAGCATTTT.